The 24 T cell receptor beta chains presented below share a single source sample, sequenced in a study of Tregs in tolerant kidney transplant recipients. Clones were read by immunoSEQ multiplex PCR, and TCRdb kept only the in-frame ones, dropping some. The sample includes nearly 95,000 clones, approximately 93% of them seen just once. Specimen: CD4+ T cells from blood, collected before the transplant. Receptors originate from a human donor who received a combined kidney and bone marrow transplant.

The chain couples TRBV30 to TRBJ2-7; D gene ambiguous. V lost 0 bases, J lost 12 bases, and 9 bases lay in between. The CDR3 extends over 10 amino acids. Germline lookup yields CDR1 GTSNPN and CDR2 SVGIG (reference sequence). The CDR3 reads CAWSVRKLYF. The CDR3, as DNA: TGTGCCTGGAGTGTTAGAAAATTGTACTTC.

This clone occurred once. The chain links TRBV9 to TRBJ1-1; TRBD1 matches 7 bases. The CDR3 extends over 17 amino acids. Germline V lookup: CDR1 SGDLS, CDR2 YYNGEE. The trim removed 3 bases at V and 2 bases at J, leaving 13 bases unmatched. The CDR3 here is CASSALGGLPYNTEAFF. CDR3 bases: TGTGCCAGCAGCGCATTAGGGGGCCTCCCCTATAACACTGAAGCTTTCTTT.

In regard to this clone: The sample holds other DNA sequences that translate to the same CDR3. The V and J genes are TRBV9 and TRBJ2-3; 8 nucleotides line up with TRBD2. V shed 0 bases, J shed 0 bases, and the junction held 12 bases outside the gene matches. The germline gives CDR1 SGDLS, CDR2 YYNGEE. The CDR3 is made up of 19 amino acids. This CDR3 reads CASSVAGSGGALSTDTQYF. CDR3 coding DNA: TGTGCCAGCAGCGTAGCTGGGAGCGGGGGAGCCCTTAGCACAGATACGCAGTATTTT.

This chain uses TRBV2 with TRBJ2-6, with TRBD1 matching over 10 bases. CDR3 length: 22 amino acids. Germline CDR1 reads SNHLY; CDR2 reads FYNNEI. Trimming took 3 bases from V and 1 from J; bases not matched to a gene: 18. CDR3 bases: TGTGCCAGCAGTGAGATCGACAGGGGGCGCTTCGTTTCTTATTCTGGGGCCAACGTCCTGACTTTC. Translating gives CASSEIDRGRFVSYSGANVLTF.

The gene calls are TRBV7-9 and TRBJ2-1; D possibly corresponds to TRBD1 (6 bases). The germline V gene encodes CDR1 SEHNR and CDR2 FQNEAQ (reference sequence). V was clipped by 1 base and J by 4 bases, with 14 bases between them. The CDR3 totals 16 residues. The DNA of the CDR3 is TGTGCCAGCAGCTTAGGCCCAGGGGTGGTATACAATGAGCAGTTCTTC. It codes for CASSLGPGVVYNEQFF.

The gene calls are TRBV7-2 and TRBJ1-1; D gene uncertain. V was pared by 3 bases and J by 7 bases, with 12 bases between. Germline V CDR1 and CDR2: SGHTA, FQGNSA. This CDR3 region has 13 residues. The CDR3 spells CASSLTHEFEAFF. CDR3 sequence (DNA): TGTGCCAGCAGCTTGACACACGAATTTGAAGCTTTCTTT. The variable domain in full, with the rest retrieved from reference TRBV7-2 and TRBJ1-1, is GAGVSQSPSNKVTEKGKDVELRCDPISGHTALYWYRQSLGQGLEFLIYFQGNSAPDKSGLPSDRFSAERTGGSVSTLTIQRTQQEDSAVYLCASSLTHEFEAFFGQGTRLTVV.

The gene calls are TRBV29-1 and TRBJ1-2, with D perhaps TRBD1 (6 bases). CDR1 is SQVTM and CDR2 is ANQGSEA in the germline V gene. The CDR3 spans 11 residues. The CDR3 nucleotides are TGCGGCGGGGGACACCCAGGTGGCTACACCTTC. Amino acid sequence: CGGGHPGGYTF.

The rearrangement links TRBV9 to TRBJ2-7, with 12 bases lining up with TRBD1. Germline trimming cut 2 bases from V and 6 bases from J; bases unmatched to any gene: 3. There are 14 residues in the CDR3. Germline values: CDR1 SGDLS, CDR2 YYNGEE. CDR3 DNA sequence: TGTGCCAGCAGCGTGGGACAGGGGGCGGGCGAGCAGTACTTC. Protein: CASSVGQGAGEQYF.

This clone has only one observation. The CDR3 bases are TGTGCCAGCAGCTTATCCGGGGGAGAGACCCAGTACTTC. Its translation is CASSLSGGETQYF. The rearrangement uses TRBV7-9 and TRBJ2-5, with D possibly matching TRBD2 (6 bases). Germline V gene data show CDR1 as SEHNR and CDR2 as FQNEAQ (reference sequence). CDR3 length equals 13 residues. Trimming pared 2 bases from V and 4 bases from J, leaving 8 bases between.

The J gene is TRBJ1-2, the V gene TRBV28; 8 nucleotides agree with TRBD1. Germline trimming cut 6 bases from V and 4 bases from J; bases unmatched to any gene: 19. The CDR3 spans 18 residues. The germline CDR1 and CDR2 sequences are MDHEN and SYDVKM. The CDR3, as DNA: TGTGCCAGCAGAAAGGGACAGGCCTATCGGGGACAGGCCTATGGCTACACCTTC. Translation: CASRKGQAYRGQAYGYTF.

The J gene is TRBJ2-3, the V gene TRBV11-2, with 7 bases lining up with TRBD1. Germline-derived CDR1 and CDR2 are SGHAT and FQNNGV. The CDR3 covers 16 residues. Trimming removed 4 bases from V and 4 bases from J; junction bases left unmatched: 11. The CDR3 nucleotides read TGTGCCAGCAGCTCAGGTTTTAGACAGGGATCAGATACGCAGTATTTT. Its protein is CASSSGFRQGSDTQYF.

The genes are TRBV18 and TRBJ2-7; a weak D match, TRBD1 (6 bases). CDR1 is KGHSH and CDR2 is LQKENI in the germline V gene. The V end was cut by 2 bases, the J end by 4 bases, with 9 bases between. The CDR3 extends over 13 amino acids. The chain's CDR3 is CASSPYRVYEQYF. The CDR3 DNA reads TGTGCCAGCTCACCATACAGGGTTTACGAGCAGTACTTC.

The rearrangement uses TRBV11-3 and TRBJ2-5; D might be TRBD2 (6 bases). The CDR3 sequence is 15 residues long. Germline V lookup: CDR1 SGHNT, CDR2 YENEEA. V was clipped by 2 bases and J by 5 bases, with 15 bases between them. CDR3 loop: CASSLSGARGETQYF. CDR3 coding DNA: TGTGCCAGCAGCTTATCCGGGGCCCGGGGGGAGACCCAGTACTTC. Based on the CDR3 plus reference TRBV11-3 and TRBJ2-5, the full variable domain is EAGVVQSPRYKIIEKKQPVAFWCNPISGHNTLYWYLQNLGQGPELLIRYENEEAVDDSQLPKDRFSAERLKGVDSTLKIQPAELGDSAVYLCASSLSGARGETQYFGPGTRLLVL.

For the CDR3, the DNA is TGCGCCAGCAGCTTGGAAGGGGCTTACGAGCAGTACTTC. Its protein is CASSLEGAYEQYF. This chain uses TRBV5-1 with TRBJ2-7, with D maybe TRBD1 (5 bases). CDR1 SGHRS and CDR2 YFSETQ come from the germline V gene. Trimming stripped 0 bases from V and 4 bases from J, with 8 bases between. CDR3 length equals 13 residues.

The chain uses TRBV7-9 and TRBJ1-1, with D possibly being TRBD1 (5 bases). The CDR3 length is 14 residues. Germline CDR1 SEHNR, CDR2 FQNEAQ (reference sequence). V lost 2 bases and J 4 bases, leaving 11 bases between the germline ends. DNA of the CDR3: TGTGCCAGCAGCTTACAGGGAGGCGCCACTGAAGCTTTCTTT. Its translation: CASSLQGGATEAFF.

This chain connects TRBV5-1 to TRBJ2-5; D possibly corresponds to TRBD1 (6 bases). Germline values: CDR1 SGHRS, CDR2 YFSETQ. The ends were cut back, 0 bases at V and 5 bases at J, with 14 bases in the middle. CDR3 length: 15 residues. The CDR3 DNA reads TGCGCCAGCAGCTTGGGGTACAGGGCCGGGGAGACCCAGTACTTC. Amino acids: CASSLGYRAGETQYF.

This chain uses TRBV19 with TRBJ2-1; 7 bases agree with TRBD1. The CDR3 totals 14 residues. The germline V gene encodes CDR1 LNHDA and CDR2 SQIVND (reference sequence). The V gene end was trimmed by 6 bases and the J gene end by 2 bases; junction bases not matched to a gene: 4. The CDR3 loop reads CASRGQIPYNEQFF. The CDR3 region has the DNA TGTGCCAGTAGGGGACAGATACCCTACAATGAGCAGTTCTTC.

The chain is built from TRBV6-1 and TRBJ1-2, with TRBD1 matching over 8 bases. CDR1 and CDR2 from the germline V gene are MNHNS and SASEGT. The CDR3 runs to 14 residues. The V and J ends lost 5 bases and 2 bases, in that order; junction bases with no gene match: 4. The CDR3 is CASSLHRGNYGYTF. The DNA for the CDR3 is TGTGCCAGCAGTCTACACAGGGGGAACTATGGCTACACCTTC.

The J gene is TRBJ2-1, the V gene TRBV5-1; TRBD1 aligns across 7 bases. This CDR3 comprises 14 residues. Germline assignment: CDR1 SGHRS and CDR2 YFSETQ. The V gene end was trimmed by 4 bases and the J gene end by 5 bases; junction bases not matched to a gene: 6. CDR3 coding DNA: TGCGCCAGCAGCATAGGGGGCAGGGACAATGAGCAGTTCTTC. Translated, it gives CASSIGGRDNEQFF. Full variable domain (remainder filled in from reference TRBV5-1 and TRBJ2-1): KAGVTQTPRYLIKTRGQQVTLSCSPISGHRSVSWYQQTPGQGLQFLFEYFSETQRNKGNFPGRFSGRQFSNSRSEMNVSTLELGDSALYLCASSIGGRDNEQFFGPGTRLTVL.

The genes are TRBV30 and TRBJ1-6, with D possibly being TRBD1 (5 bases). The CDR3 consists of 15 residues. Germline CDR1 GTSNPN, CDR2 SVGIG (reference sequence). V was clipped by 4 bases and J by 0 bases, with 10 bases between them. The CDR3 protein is CAWNRKSSYNSPLHF. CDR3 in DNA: TGTGCCTGGAACAGGAAGAGCTCCTATAATTCACCCCTCCACTTT.

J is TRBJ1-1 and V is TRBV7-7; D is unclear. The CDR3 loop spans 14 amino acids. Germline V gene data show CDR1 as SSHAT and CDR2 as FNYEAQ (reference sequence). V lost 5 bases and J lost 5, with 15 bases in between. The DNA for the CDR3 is TGTGCCAGCAGCCTACCCCGACAAGGAACTGAAGCTTTCTTT. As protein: CASSLPRQGTEAFF.

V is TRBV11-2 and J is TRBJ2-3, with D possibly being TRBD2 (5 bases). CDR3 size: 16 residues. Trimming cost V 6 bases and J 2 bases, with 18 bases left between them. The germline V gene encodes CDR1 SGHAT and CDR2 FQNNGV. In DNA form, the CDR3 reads TGTGCCAGCAGATTTAGGGCGGGTGGGTTCACAGATACGCAGTATTTT. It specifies CASRFRAGGFTDTQYF.

CDR3 DNA sequence: TGTGCCAGCAGCTCGCGACAGGGGGCGGGGGAGACCCAGTACTTC. Amino acids: CASSSRQGAGETQYF. The gene calls are TRBV7-8 and TRBJ2-5; 10 bases line up with TRBD1. CDR1 and CDR2 (germline): SGHVS, FQNEAQ. With V trimmed by 4 bases and J by 5 bases, 7 bases remained unmatched. The CDR3 has 15 residues.

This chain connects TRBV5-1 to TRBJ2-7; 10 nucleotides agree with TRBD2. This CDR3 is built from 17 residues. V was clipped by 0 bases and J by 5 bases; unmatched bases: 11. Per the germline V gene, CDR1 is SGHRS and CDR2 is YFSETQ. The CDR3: CASSLGRSGGPIHEQYF. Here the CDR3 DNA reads TGCGCCAGCAGCTTGGGTCGTAGCGGGGGGCCGATTCACGAGCAGTACTTC.